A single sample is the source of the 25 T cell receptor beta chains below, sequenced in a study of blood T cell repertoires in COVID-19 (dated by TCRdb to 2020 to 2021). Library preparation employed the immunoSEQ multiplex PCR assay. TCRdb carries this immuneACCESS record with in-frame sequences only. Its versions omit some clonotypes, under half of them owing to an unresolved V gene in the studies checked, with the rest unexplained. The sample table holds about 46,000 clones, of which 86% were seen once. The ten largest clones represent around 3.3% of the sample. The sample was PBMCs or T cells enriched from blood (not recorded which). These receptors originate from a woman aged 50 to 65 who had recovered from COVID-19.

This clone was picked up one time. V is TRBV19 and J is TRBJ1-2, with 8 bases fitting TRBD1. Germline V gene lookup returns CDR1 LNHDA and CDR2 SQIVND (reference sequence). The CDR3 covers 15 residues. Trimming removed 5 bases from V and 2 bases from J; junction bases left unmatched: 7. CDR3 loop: CASSVQGAENYGYTF. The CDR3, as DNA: TGTGCCAGTAGTGTCCAGGGGGCGGAGAACTATGGCTACACCTTC. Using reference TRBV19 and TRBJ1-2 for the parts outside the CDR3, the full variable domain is DGGITQSPKYLFRKEGQNVTLSCEQNLNHDAMYWYRQDPGQGLRLIYYSQIVNDFQKGDIAEGYSVSREKKESFPLTVTSAQKNPTAFYLCASSVQGAENYGYTFGSGTRLTVV.

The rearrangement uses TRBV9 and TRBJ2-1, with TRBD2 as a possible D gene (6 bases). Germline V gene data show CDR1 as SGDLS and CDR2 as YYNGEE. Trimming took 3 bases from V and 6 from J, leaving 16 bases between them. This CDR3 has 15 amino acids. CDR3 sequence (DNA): TGTGCCAGCAGCGGAGCCCCCCTAGCGTCCAATGAGCAGTTCTTC. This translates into CASSGAPLASNEQFF. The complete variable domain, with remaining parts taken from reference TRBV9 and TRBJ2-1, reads DSGVTQTPKHLITATGQRVTLRCSPRSGDLSVYWYQQSLDQGLQFLIQYYNGEERAKGNILERFSAQQFPDLHSELNLSSLELGDSALYFCASSGAPLASNEQFFGPGTRLTVL.

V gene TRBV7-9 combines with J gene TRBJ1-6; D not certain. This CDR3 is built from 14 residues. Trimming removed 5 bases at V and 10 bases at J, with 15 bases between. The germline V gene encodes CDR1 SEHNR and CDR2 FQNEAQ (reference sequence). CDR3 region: CASSPERDISPLHF. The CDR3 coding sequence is TGTGCCAGCAGCCCGGAGCGTGATATCTCACCCCTCCACTTT.

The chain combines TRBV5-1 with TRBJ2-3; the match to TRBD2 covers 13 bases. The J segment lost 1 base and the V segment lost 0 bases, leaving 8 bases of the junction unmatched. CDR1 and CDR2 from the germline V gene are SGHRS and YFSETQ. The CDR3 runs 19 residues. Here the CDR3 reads CASSLEGLAGPGGTDTQYF. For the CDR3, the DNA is TGCGCCAGCAGCTTGGAGGGACTAGCGGGACCGGGGGGCACAGATACGCAGTATTTT.

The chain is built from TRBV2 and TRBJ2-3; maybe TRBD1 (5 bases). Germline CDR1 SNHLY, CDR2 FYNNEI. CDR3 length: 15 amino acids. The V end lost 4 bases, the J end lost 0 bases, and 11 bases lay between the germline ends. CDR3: CASSAWGFSTDTQYF. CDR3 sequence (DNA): TGTGCCAGCAGTGCATGGGGCTTTAGCACAGATACGCAGTATTTT.

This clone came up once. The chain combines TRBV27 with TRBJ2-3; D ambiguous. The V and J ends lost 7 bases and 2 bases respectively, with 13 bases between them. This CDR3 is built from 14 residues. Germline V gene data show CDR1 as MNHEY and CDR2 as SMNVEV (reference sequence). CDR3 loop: CASKAASLTDTQYF. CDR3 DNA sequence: TGTGCCAGCAAGGCGGCCAGCCTCACAGATACGCAGTATTTT.

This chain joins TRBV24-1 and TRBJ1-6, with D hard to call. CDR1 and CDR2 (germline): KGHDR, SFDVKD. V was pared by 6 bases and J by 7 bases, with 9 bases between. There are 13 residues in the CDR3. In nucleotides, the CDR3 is TGTGCCACCAGTAGGACGGGAAATTCACCCCTCCACTTT. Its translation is CATSRTGNSPLHF.

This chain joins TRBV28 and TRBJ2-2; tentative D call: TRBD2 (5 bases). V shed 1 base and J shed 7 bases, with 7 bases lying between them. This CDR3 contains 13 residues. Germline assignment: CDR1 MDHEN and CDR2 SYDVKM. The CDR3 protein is CASSLFGNGELFF. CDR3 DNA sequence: TGTGCCAGCAGTTTATTCGGGAACGGGGAGCTGTTTTTT. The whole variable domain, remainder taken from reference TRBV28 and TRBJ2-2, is DVKVTQSSRYLVKRTGEKVFLECVQDMDHENMFWYRQDPGLGLRLIYFSYDVKMKEKGDIPEGYSVSREKKERFSLILESASTNQTSMYLCASSLFGNGELFFGEGSRLTVL.

The CDR3 coding sequence is TGTGCCAGTAGTATAGCGGGGGGGGTCTACAATGAGCAGTTCTTC. It is translated as CASSIAGGVYNEQFF. V gene TRBV19 combines with J gene TRBJ2-1; TRBD2 matches at 8 bases. Germline values: CDR1 LNHDA, CDR2 SQIVND (reference sequence). The CDR3 runs 15 residues. V lost 1 base to trimming and J lost 3 bases; unmatched junction nucleotides: 2.

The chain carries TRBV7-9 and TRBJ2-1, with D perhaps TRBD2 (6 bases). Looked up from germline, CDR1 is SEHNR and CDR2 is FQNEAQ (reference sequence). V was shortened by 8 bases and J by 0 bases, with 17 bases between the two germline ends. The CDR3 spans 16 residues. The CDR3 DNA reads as TGTGCCAGCGGATCGCTGGAGGGGAGCTCCTACAATGAGCAGTTCTTC. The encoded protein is CASGSLEGSSYNEQFF.

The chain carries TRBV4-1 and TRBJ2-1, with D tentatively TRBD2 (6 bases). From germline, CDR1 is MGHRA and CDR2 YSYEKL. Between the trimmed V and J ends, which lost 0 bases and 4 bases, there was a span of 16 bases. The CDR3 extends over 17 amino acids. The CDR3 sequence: CASSQDKGTFLYNEQFF. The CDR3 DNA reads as TGCGCCAGCAGCCAAGATAAGGGGACTTTCCTGTACAATGAGCAGTTCTTC.

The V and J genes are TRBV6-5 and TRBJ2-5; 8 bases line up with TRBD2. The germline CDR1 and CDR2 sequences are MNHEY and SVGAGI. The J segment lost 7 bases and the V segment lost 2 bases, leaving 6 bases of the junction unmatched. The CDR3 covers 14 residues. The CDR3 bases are TGTGCCAGCAGTTACCGGGAGGGCCTGGGGACCCAGTACTTC. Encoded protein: CASSYREGLGTQYF.

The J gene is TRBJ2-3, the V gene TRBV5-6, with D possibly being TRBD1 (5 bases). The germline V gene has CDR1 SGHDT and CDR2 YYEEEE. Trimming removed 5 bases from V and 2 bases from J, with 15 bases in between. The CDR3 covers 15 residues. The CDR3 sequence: CASSFETEYTDTQYF. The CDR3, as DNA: TGTGCCAGCAGTTTTGAGACAGAATACACAGATACGCAGTATTTT.

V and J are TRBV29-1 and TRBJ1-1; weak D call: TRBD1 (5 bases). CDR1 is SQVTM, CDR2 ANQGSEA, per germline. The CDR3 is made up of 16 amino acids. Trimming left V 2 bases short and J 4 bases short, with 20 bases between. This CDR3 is CSVETSNVGRGTEAFF. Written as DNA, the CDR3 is TGCAGCGTTGAAACGAGTAATGTGGGGCGAGGCACTGAAGCTTTCTTT.

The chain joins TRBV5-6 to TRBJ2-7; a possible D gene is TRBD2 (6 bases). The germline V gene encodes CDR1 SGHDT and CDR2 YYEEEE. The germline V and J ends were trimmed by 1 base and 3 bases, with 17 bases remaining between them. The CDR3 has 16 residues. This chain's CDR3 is CASSLSASGLGYEQYF. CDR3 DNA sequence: TGTGCCAGCAGCTTGTCCGCCTCGGGACTTGGCTACGAGCAGTACTTC.

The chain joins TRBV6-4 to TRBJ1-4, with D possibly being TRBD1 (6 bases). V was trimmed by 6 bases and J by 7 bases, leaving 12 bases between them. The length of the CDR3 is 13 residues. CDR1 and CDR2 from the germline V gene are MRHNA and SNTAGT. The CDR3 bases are TGTGCCAGCAGCCGGGACATCGGTGAAAAACTGTTTTTT. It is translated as CASSRDIGEKLFF.

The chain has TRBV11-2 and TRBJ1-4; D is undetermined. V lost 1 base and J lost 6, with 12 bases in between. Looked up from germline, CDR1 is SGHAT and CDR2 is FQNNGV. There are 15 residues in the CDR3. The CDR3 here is CASSLGGQQDEKLFF. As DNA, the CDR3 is TGTGCCAGCAGCTTAGGAGGGCAGCAGGATGAAAAACTGTTTTTT.

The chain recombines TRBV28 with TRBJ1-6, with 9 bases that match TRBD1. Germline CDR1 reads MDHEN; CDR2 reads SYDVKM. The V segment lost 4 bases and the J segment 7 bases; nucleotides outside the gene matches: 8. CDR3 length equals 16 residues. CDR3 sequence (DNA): TGTGCCAGCAGTTCCATTAGACAGGGGGTAAATTCACCCCTCCACTTT. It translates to CASSSIRQGVNSPLHF.

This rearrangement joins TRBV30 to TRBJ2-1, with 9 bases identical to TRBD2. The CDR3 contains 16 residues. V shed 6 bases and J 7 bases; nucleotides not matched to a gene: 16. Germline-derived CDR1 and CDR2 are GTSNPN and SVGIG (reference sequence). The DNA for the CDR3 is TGTGCCTGCAGGACCCAAGGTAGCGGGGGTAAGAATGAGCAGTTCTTC. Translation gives CACRTQGSGGKNEQFF.

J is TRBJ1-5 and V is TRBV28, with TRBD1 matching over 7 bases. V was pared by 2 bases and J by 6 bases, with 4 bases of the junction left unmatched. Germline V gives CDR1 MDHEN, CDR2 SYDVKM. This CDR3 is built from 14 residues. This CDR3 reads CASSLLGQRQPQHF. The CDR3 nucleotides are TGTGCCAGCAGTTTACTGGGACAGCGTCAGCCCCAGCATTTT.

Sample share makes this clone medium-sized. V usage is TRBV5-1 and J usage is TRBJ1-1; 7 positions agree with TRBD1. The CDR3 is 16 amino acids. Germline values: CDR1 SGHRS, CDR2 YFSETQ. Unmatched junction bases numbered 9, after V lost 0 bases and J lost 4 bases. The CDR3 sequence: CASSLDNRGGGTEAFF. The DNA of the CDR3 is TGCGCCAGCAGCTTGGATAACAGGGGTGGAGGCACTGAAGCTTTCTTT.

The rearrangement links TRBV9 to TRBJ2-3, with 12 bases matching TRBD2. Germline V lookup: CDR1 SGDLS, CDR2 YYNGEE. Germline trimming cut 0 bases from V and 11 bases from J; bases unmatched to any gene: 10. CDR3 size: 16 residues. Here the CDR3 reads CASSVDLAGGPSKQYF. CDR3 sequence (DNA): TGTGCCAGCAGCGTAGATCTAGCGGGGGGGCCCTCAAAGCAGTATTTT.

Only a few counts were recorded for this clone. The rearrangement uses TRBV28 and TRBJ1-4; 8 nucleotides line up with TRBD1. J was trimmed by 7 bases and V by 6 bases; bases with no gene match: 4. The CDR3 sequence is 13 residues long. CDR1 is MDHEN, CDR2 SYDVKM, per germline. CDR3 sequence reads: CASRTGVGEKLFF. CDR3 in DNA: TGTGCCAGCAGGACAGGGGTCGGTGAAAAACTGTTTTTT.

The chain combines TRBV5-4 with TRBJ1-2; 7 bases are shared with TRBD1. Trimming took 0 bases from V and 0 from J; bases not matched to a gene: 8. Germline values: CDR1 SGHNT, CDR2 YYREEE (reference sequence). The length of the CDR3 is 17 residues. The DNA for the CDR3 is TGTGCCAGCAGCTTGGCCCGCGGCCAGGGGGCTAACTATGGCTACACCTTC. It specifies CASSLARGQGANYGYTF.

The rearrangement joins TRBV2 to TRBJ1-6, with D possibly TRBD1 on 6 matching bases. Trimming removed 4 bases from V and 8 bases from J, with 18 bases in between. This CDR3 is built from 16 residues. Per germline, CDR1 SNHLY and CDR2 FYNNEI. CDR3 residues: CASSGTEGSWDSPLHF. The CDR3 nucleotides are TGTGCCAGCAGTGGGACAGAAGGCTCTTGGGATTCACCCCTCCACTTT.